The clone carrying this T cell receptor (beta chain) has a single count. Its antigen is still unknown. This sample was included in a study of Ad26.COV2.S vaccination and SARS-CoV-2 variants. Findings and limits, study-wide: TCR breadth and depth analyses may have underestimated total T cell responses. Non-spike TCR breadth did not differ much between vaccine and placebo recipients.

Per the germline V gene, CDR1 is SGHNT and CDR2 is YYREEE (reference sequence). The CDR3 is 13 residues long. V lost 4 bases and J lost 1, with 8 bases in between. The method was immunoSEQ multiplex PCR; TCRdb's version includes in-frame clones alone and lacks a portion of them. The repertoire holds more than 150,000 clones, with around 88% as singletons. The rearrangement joins TRBV5-4 to TRBJ1-1; D unclear. The TCR comes from a human donor who had recovered from COVID-19. Sequences were derived from peripheral blood, sampled after recovery from COVID-19. CDR3 sequence (DNA): TGTGCCAGCAGCCCAGGAGGGAACACTGAAGCTTTCTTT. It yields the protein CASSPGGNTEAFF.